This T cell receptor (beta chain) comes out of a study of T cells in localized non-small cell lung cancer. V was pared by 6 bases and J by 4 bases, with 8 bases of the junction left unmatched. In germline, CDR1 is SNHLY, CDR2 FYNNEI. The CDR3 spans 16 residues. Data came from immunoSEQ multiplex PCR; TCRdb stores just in-frame clones and leaves some out. There are approximately 17,000 clones in the sample; more than 65% occur only once, and about 30% lies in the top ten. The specimen was peripheral blood, collected before any cancer treatment. The chain combines TRBV2 with TRBJ2-1; 11 nucleotides match TRBD2. The receptor's source is a male donor at least 60 years old with stage I lung adenocarcinoma. The chain's CDR3 is CASRKTSGAAYNEQFF. CDR3 sequence (DNA): TGTGCCAGCAGAAAGACTAGCGGGGCTGCTTACAATGAGCAGTTCTTC. Full variable domain (outside the CDR3, taken from reference TRBV2 and TRBJ2-1): EPEVTQTPSHQVTQMGQEVILRCVPISNHLYFYWYRQILGQKVEFLVSFYNNEISEKSEIFDDQFSVERPDGSNFTLKIRSTKLEDSAMYFCASRKTSGAAYNEQFFGPGTRLTVL.